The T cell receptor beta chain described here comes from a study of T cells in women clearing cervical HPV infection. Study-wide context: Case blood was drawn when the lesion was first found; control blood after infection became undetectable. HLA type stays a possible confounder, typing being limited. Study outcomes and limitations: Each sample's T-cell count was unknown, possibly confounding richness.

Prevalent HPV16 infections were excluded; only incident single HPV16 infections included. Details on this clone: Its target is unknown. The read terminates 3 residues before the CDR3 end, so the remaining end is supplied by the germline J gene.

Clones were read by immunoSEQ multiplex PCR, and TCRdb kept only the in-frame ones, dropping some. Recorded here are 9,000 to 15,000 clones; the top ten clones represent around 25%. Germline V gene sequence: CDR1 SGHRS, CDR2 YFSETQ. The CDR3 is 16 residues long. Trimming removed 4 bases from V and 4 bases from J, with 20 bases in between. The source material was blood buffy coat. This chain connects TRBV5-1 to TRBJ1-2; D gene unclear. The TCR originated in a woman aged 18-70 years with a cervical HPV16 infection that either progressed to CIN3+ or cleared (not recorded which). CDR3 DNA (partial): TGCGCCAGCAGCGGAATGGGAGCGGCGGATGGCTATGGC. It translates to CASSGMGAADGYG. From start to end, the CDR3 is CASSGMGAADGYGYTF.